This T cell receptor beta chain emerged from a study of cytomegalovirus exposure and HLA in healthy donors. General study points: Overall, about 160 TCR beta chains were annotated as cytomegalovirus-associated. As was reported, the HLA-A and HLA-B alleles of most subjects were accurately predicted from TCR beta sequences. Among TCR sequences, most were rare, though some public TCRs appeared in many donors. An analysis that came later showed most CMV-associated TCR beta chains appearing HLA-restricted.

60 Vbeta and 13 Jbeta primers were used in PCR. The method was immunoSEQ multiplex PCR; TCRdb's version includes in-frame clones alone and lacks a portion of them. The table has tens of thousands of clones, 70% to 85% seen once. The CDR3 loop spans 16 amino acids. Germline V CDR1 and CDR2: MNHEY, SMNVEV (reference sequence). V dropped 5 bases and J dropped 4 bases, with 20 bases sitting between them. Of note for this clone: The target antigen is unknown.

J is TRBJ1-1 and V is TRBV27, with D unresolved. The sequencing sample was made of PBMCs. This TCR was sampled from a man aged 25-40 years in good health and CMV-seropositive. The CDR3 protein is CASSAASHHAGTEAFF. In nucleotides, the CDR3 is TGTGCCAGCAGTGCCGCCTCACACCATGCGGGCACTGAAGCTTTCTTT.